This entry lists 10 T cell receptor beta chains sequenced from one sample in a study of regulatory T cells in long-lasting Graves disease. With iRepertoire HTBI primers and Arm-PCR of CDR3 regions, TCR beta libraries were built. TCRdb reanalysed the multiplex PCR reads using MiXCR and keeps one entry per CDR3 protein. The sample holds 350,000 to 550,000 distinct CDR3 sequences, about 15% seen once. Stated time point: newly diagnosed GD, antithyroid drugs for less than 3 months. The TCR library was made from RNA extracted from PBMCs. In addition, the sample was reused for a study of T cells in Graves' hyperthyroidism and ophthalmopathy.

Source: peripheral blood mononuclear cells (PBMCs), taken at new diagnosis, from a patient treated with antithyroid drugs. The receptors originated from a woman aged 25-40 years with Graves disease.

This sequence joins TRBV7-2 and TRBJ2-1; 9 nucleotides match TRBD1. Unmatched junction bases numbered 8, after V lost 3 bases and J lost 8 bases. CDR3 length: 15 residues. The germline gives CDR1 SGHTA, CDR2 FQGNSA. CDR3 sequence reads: CASSLRTGVIDEQFF. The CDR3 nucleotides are TGTGCCAGCAGCTTGAGGACAGGGGTGATCGATGAGCAGTTCTTC. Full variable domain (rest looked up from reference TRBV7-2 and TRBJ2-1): GAGVSQSPSNKVTEKGKDVELRCDPISGHTALYWYRQSLGQGLEFLIYFQGNSAPDKSGLPSDRFSAERTGGSVSTLTIQRTQQEDSAVYLCASSLRTGVIDEQFFGPGTRLTVL.

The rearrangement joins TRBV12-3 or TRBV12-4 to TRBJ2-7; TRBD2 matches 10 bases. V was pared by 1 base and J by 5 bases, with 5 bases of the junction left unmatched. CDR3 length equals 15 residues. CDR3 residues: CASSLEVAGGHEQYF. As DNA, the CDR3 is TGTGCCAGCAGTTTAGAGGTAGCGGGAGGCCACGAGCAGTACTTC.

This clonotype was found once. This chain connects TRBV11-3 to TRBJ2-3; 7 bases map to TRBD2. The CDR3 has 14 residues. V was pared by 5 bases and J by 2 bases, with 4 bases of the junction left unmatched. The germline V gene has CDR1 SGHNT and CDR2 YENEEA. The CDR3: CASSRSGYTDTQYF. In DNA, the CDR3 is TGTGCCAGCAGCCGTAGCGGGTACACAGATACGCAGTATTTT.

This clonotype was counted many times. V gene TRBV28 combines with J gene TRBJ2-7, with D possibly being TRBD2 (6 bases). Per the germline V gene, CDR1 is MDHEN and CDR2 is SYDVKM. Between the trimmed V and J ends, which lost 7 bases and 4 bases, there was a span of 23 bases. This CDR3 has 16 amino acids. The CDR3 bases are TGTGCCAGCACCCGGGTATGGGAGGATGTTGGGTACGAGCAGTACTTC. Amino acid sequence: CASTRVWEDVGYEQYF.

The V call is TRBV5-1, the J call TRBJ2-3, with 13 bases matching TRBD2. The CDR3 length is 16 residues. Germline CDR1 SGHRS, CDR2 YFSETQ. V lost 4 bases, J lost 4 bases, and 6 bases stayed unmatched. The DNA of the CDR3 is TGCGCCAGCAGCACAGGACTAGCGGGAGAGGCAGATACGCAGTATTTT. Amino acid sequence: CASSTGLAGEADTQYF.

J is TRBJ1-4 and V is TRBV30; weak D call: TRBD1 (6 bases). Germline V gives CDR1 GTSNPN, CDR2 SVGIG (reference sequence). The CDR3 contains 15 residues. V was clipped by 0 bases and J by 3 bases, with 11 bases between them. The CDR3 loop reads CAWSVGGTSNEKLFF. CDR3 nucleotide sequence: TGTGCCTGGAGTGTTGGCGGGACATCTAATGAAAAACTGTTTTTT.

The CDR3: CATSPQETGAGEAFF. The CDR3 DNA reads TGTGCCACCAGTCCCCAAGAGACAGGGGCGGGTGAAGCTTTCTTT. The gene calls are TRBV15 and TRBJ1-1, with TRBD1 matching 8 bases. This CDR3 region has 15 residues. J gave up 7 bases and V 6 bases, and 13 bases lay outside the gene matches. Per germline, CDR1 LNHNV and CDR2 YYDKDF (reference sequence).

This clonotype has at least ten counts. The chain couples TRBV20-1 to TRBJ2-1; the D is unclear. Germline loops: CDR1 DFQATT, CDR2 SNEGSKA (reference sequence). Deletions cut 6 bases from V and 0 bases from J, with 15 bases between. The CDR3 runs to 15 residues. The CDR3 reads CSAIVGASSYNEQFF. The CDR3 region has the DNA TGCAGTGCCATCGTGGGCGCCAGCTCCTACAATGAGCAGTTCTTC.

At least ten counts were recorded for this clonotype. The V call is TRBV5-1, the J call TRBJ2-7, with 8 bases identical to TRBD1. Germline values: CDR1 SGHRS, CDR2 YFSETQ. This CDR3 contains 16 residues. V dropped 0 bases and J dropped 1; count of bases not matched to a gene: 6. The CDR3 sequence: CASSLDGQGMSYEQYF. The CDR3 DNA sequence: TGCGCCAGCAGCTTGGACGGACAGGGCATGTCCTACGAGCAGTACTTC.

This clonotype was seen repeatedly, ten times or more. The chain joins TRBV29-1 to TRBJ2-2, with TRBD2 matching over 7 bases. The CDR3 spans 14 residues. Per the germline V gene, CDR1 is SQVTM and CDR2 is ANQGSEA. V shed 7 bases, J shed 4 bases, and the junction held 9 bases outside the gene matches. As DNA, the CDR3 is TGCAGCGCCGCATCCGGGACTACCACCGGGGAGCTGTTTTTT. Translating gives CSAASGTTTGELFF.